These 30 T cell receptor beta chains were sequenced from one sample in a study of CD8+ T cells in alopecia areata. Treatment given: oral pan-JAK inhibitor, 5-10 mg twice daily. RNA, once extracted, was reverse transcribed into cDNA for use as the sequencing template. Profiled with immunoSEQ multiplex PCR; TCRdb holds only in-frame clones, not every one. The sample includes 120,000 to 150,000 clones, 65% to 90% of them seen just once. Sequenced here: CD8+ T cells sorted from blood, sampled at week 4, from a patient treated with tofacitinib. Every receptor here comes from a human donor with alopecia areata.

The chain has TRBV2 and TRBJ1-5, with no clear D. Deletions cut 3 bases from V and 9 bases from J, with 15 bases between. CDR3 size: 14 residues. Germline assignment: CDR1 SNHLY and CDR2 FYNNEI. As DNA, the CDR3 is TGTGCCAGCAGTGATGATCCCTCCCCTCGGCCCCAGCATTTT. The encoded protein is CASSDDPSPRPQHF.

This clone occurred a few times. This chain connects TRBV5-6 to TRBJ2-5; D unresolved. Germline CDR1 is SGHDT and CDR2 is YYEEEE. V lost 4 bases and J 1 base, leaving 8 bases between the germline ends. The CDR3 length is 13 residues. Written as DNA, the CDR3 is TGTGCCAGCAGCCGGGCACCCCAAGAGACCCAGTACTTC. This codes for CASSRAPQETQYF.

The rearrangement joins TRBV11-2 to TRBJ2-4, with a tentative D call TRBD1 (5 bases). CDR3 length: 16 residues. V was shortened by 4 bases and J by 2 bases, with 15 bases between the two germline ends. Germline CDR1 reads SGHAT; CDR2 reads FQNNGV. The CDR3: CASSSSARVTKNIQYF. CDR3 DNA: TGTGCCAGCAGCTCTTCAGCCAGGGTAACCAAAAACATTCAGTACTTC.

This clone was observed a single time. This chain joins TRBV4-2 and TRBJ2-5; weak D call: TRBD2 (7 bases). Trimming cost V 7 bases and J 5 bases, with 23 bases left between them. Looked up from germline, CDR1 is LGHNA and CDR2 is YNFKEQ. The CDR3 extends over 16 amino acids. CDR3 sequence: CASNHSPGGLRETQYF. The DNA for the CDR3 is TGTGCCAGCAACCACTCTCCGGGGGGCCTCCGGGAGACCCAGTACTTC.

The chain employs TRBV7-8 and TRBJ1-1; D might be TRBD1 (5 bases). V was clipped by 4 bases and J by 8 bases, with 17 bases between them. The CDR3 covers 14 residues. The germline V gene encodes CDR1 SGHVS and CDR2 FQNEAQ. The DNA for the CDR3 is TGTGCCAGCAGCTCTCAAGCGGGGCCTACCGAAGCTTTCTTT. This codes for CASSSQAGPTEAFF.

CDR3 DNA: TGTGCCAGCAGCCGCAAGTACGCCCCTAGCACAGATACGCAGTATTTT. Translation gives CASSRKYAPSTDTQYF. This chain joins TRBV7-9 and TRBJ2-3; D is unresolved. Trimming cost V 5 bases and J 0 bases, with 15 bases left between them. Per the germline V gene, CDR1 is SEHNR and CDR2 is FQNEAQ (reference sequence). The CDR3 is 16 residues long.

V usage is TRBV9 and J usage is TRBJ2-7; either TRBD1 or TRBD2 may fit D (5 bases each). V dropped 4 bases and J dropped 2 bases, with 13 bases sitting between them. This CDR3 is 14 amino acids long. The germline V gene has CDR1 SGDLS and CDR2 YYNGEE. CDR3 region: CASSSPGRPYEQYF. The CDR3 DNA reads as TGTGCCAGCAGCTCACCGGGACGGCCCTACGAGCAGTACTTC.

CDR3 sequence: CASSQAGNQPQHF. CDR3 in DNA: TGCGCCAGCAGCCAAGCAGGGAATCAGCCCCAGCATTTT. This sequence joins TRBV4-1 and TRBJ1-5; D is perhaps TRBD1 (5 bases). Germline lookup yields CDR1 MGHRA and CDR2 YSYEKL. This CDR3 spans 13 amino acids. V lost 1 base, J lost 4 bases, and 5 bases lay in between.

Details on this clone: One junction end does not reproduce the germline sequence, and a read error may be involved. The chain is built from TRBV5-6 and TRBJ2-1; 9 positions agree with TRBD2. There are 14 residues in the CDR3. Germline V gene lookup returns CDR1 SGHDT and CDR2 YYEEEE. The CDR3 loop reads CASSPHRTSERQIF. The CDR3 coding sequence is TGTGCCAGCAGCCCCCATCGGACTAGCGAACGACAAATCTTC. Combining the CDR3 with reference TRBV5-6 and TRBJ2-1 gives the whole variable domain DAGVTQSPTHLIKTRGQQVTLRCSPKSGHDTVSWYQQALGQGPQFIFQYYEEEERQRGNFPDRFSGHQFPNYSSELNVNALLLGDSALYLCASSPHRTSERQIFGPGTRLTVL.

The chain links TRBV27 to TRBJ2-7, with TRBD2 matching 8 bases. The CDR3 runs to 15 residues. V dropped 2 bases and J dropped 3; count of bases not matched to a gene: 6. Germline V gives CDR1 MNHEY, CDR2 SMNVEV (reference sequence). The CDR3 region has the DNA TGTGCCAGCAGTTTAACGGGGGGGGCTGGCTACGAGCAGTACTTC. Its protein is CASSLTGGAGYEQYF.

The chain is built from TRBV27 and TRBJ2-3, with 10 positions matching TRBD2. The CDR3 has 16 residues. V shed 5 bases and J 4 bases; nucleotides not matched to a gene: 9. In germline, CDR1 is MNHEY, CDR2 SMNVEV (reference sequence). The CDR3 region is CASSPLGLAAPDTQYF. CDR3 bases: TGTGCCAGCAGTCCCCTAGGACTAGCGGCCCCAGATACGCAGTATTTT.

This chain connects TRBV27 to TRBJ2-3; D is undetermined. The CDR3 is 13 residues long. Germline V gene sequence: CDR1 MNHEY, CDR2 SMNVEV (reference sequence). With 2 bases removed from V and 2 bases from J, the gap between germline ends came to 5 bases. The CDR3 DNA reads TGTGCCAGCAGTTTACGGGTCACAGATACGCAGTATTTT. Translated: CASSLRVTDTQYF.

V gene TRBV18 combines with J gene TRBJ2-7; D unclear. The ends were cut back, 4 bases at V and 3 bases at J, with 16 bases in the middle. Germline assignment: CDR1 KGHSH and CDR2 LQKENI. CDR3 length: 15 residues. The CDR3 nucleotides read TGTGCCAGCTCACTCGAGGCCGCGGTCTACTACGAGCAGTACTTC. Amino acids: CASSLEAAVYYEQYF.

This chain uses TRBV6-1 with TRBJ2-7; D remains ambiguous. Germline-derived CDR1 and CDR2 are MNHNS and SASEGT. The germline V and J ends were trimmed by 1 base and 5 bases, with 6 bases remaining between them. CDR3 length: 12 amino acids. CDR3 sequence (DNA): TGTGCCAGCAGTGAAGGCTCGGACGAGCAGTACTTC. Translation: CASSEGSDEQYF.

The rearrangement uses TRBV7-9 and TRBJ2-5; unclear D gene. The CDR3 length is 13 residues. Germline V gives CDR1 SEHNR, CDR2 FQNEAQ (reference sequence). Trimming left V 7 bases short and J 1 base short, with 10 bases between. DNA of the CDR3: TGTGCCAGCACCTCCCCGAGCCAAGAGACCCAGTACTTC. It codes for CASTSPSQETQYF.

The rearrangement links TRBV6-1 to TRBJ2-5; 9 nucleotides align to TRBD2. The CDR3 extends over 15 amino acids. Germline V CDR1 and CDR2: MNHNS, SASEGT. V gave up 3 bases and J gave up 6 bases; unmatched junction bases: 8. The CDR3 bases are TGTGCCAGCAGTGAGGGTAGCGGGGGTGGAAAGACCCAGTACTTC. Translated, it gives CASSEGSGGGKTQYF.

The J gene is TRBJ1-2, the V gene TRBV5-1, with a weak D call TRBD1 (6 bases). Germline CDR1 is SGHRS and CDR2 is YFSETQ. The CDR3 is 16 residues long. Trimming took off 1 base at V and 2 bases at J, with 15 bases between the two ends. CDR3 nucleotide sequence: TGCGCCAGCAGCTTGACGTTTGCAGGGGAAAACTATGGCTACACCTTC. Protein product: CASSLTFAGENYGYTF.

V and J are TRBV5-6 and TRBJ2-1; D uncertain. V was trimmed by 0 bases and J by 3 bases, leaving 7 bases between them. This CDR3 has 14 residues. CDR1 SGHDT and CDR2 YYEEEE come from the germline V gene. CDR3: CASSLEGGYNEQFF. CDR3 nucleotide sequence: TGTGCCAGCAGCTTGGAGGGCGGCTACAATGAGCAGTTCTTC.

The chain links TRBV7-2 to TRBJ2-3; D is unresolved. The CDR3 totals 14 residues. Trimming removed 4 bases at V and 1 base at J, with 9 bases between. Germline lookup yields CDR1 SGHTA and CDR2 FQGNSA. The DNA of the CDR3 is TGTGCCAGCAGCTCCCTCGGTCGCACAGATACGCAGTATTTT. Protein: CASSSLGRTDTQYF.

In DNA form, the CDR3 reads TGTGCCAGCAGCACGGAGCGGTACGAGCAGTACTTC. Amino acid sequence: CASSTERYEQYF. The J gene is TRBJ2-7, the V gene TRBV7-2; weak D call: TRBD2 (5 bases). Germline CDR1 SGHTA, CDR2 FQGNSA. V was cut by 5 bases and J by 4 bases, with 9 bases left in between. CDR3 size: 12 residues. Complete variable domain (other parts from reference TRBV7-2 and TRBJ2-7): GAGVSQSPSNKVTEKGKDVELRCDPISGHTALYWYRQSLGQGLEFLIYFQGNSAPDKSGLPSDRFSAERTGGSVSTLTIQRTQQEDSAVYLCASSTERYEQYFGPGTRLTVT.

This clone was recorded only once. This chain links TRBV5-1 with TRBJ2-2, with TRBD1 matching 7 bases. J gave up 1 base and V 0 bases, and 0 bases lay outside the gene matches. From germline, CDR1 is SGHRS and CDR2 YFSETQ. The CDR3 runs 15 residues. This CDR3 reads CASSLGQGNTGELFF. The CDR3 DNA reads as TGCGCCAGCAGCTTGGGACAGGGGAACACCGGGGAGCTGTTTTTT.

This chain joins TRBV27 and TRBJ1-5; possibly TRBD1 for D (5 bases). Germline CDR1 and CDR2: MNHEY and SMNVEV (reference sequence). This CDR3 is built from 14 residues. Trimming stripped 2 bases from V and 7 bases from J, with 12 bases between. The CDR3: CASSLGGRGQPQHF. The CDR3 DNA reads as TGTGCCAGCAGTTTAGGAGGTAGGGGACAGCCCCAGCATTTT.

This chain links TRBV11-3 with TRBJ2-7; no definite D call. V lost 2 bases and J lost 6, with 11 bases in between. The CDR3 loop spans 13 amino acids. In germline, CDR1 is SGHNT, CDR2 YENEEA. This chain's CDR3 is CASSLLAAGEQYF. The CDR3 region has the DNA TGTGCCAGCAGCTTATTAGCCGCCGGCGAGCAGTACTTC.

The chain combines TRBV7-6 with TRBJ2-7; D remains unclear. The CDR3 is 16 residues long. V was cut by 5 bases and J by 0 bases, with 17 bases left in between. Germline lookup yields CDR1 SGHVS and CDR2 FNYEAQ. The DNA of the CDR3 is TGTGCCAGCAGCCCCGTCGCCGACGCGAGCTCCTACGAGCAGTACTTC. Its protein is CASSPVADASSYEQYF.

CDR3 sequence: CAWSPRQLRVYEQYF. DNA of the CDR3: TGTGCCTGGAGCCCCAGGCAATTGCGGGTATACGAGCAGTACTTC. The rearrangement joins TRBV30 to TRBJ2-7; perhaps TRBD2 as D (5 bases). CDR3 length: 15 amino acids. Trimming took off 3 bases at V and 4 bases at J, with 19 bases between the two ends. Per germline, CDR1 GTSNPN and CDR2 SVGIG (reference sequence).

This clone was observed a single time. V gene TRBV2 combines with J gene TRBJ1-5, with D uncertain. The CDR3 runs to 15 residues. CDR1 and CDR2 (germline): SNHLY, FYNNEI. The germline V and J ends were trimmed by 2 bases and 0 bases, with 8 bases remaining between them. The CDR3 sequence: CASSEPGNSNQPQHF. DNA for the CDR3: TGTGCCAGCAGTGAACCGGGAAATAGCAATCAGCCCCAGCATTTT.

In the case of this clone: This sample includes further DNA sequences coding for the same CDR3. J is TRBJ2-5 and V is TRBV7-2, with TRBD1 as a possible D gene (7 bases). This CDR3 contains 16 residues. The germline gives CDR1 SGHTA, CDR2 FQGNSA. Trimming removed 5 bases from V and 2 bases from J, with 18 bases in between. The CDR3 bases are TGTGCCAGCAGCCACTCATCACAGGGGACTCAAGAGACCCAGTACTTC. This translates into CASSHSSQGTQETQYF.

The chain combines TRBV11-2 with TRBJ1-5; D ambiguous. CDR3 length: 16 residues. Germline V gene data show CDR1 as SGHAT and CDR2 as FQNNGV. Trimming took 1 base from V and 0 from J, leaving 10 bases between them. The CDR3 here is CASSLGGIGSNQPQHF. CDR3 DNA sequence: TGTGCCAGCAGCTTAGGAGGGATCGGTAGCAATCAGCCCCAGCATTTT.

In DNA, the CDR3 is TGCGCCAGCAGCCAAGATGCATTGGGTAGCCCTCCCTACGAGCAGTACTTC. The encoded protein is CASSQDALGSPPYEQYF. V usage is TRBV4-1 and J usage is TRBJ2-7; D remains ambiguous. There are 17 residues in the CDR3. V lost 0 bases and J lost 2, with 17 bases in between. CDR1 is MGHRA and CDR2 is YSYEKL in the germline V gene.

V is TRBV14 and J is TRBJ2-3, with D perhaps matching TRBD1 (6 bases). Trimming shortened V by 8 bases and J by 2 bases, and 17 bases separated the two germline ends. The V gene's germline CDR1 is SGHDN and CDR2 FVKESK. The CDR3 is 15 amino acids. CDR3 DNA: TGTGCCAGCGCCAGGGGAGTAGTGATCACAGATACGCAGTATTTT. The encoded protein is CASARGVVITDTQYF.